A selection of T cell receptor beta chains follows, all from one sample in a study of blood T cell repertoires in COVID-19. Clones were read by immunoSEQ multiplex PCR, and TCRdb kept only the in-frame ones, dropping some. The data hold some 250,000 clones, with approximately 91% observed a single time. What was sequenced was peripheral blood. The receptors here all came from a human donor in a cohort sampled during active COVID-19. Both conserved end residues are part of each CDR3. A D gene is named only where the DNA matches it firmly. The size field is filled for only some rows; it gives once, few, many or a size class.

TRBV6-2/TRBV6-3,TRBD1,TRBJ2-7,-,TGTGCCAGCAGCTCCGGGACAGGGGTCTACGAGCAGTACTTC,CASSSGTGVYEQYF
TRBV5-1,TRBD1,TRBJ1-4,-,TGCGCCAGCAGCCCACCGGGGGACAGGGTAATGAAACTGTTTTTT,CASSPPGDRVMKLFF
TRBV7-9,-,TRBJ2-7,-,TGTGCCAGCAGCGGCAGACAGGCCTCCTACGAGCAGTACTTC,CASSGRQASYEQYF
TRBV6-5,TRBD1,TRBJ1-2,-,TGTGCCAGCACCGAAGACAGGGATGGTGGCTACACCTTC,CASTEDRDGGYTF
TRBV6-2/TRBV6-3,-,TRBJ2-5,-,TGTGCCAGCAGTTGGACTCGCCAAGAGACCCAGTACTTC,CASSWTRQETQYF
TRBV11-3,-,TRBJ2-1,-,TGTGCCAGCAGCTTAGCGTCAGGGGAGGGCGGGAGCTCCTACAATGAGCAGTTCTTC,CASSLASGEGGSSYNEQFF
TRBV6-2/TRBV6-3,TRBD1,TRBJ1-4,few,TGTGCCAGCAGTCGACAGGGAGCAACTAATGAAAAACTGTTTTTT,CASSRQGATNEKLFF
TRBV5-1,-,TRBJ2-7,once,TGCGCCAGCAGCTTCACCGGACAGATCTACGAGCAGTACTTC,CASSFTGQIYEQYF
TRBV7-3,TRBD1,TRBJ2-7,-,TGTGCCAGCAGCGCGGGACAGGGGATAAACGAGCAGTACTTC,CASSAGQGINEQYF
TRBV3-1/TRBV3-2,TRBD2,TRBJ2-1,-,TGTGCCAGCAGCCACGGACTAGCTGTCCCGGATGAGCAGTTCTTC,CASSHGLAVPDEQFF
TRBV29-1,-,TRBJ1-1,-,TGCAGCGTTGGTGGGGGCAGGGGCACTGAAGCTTTCTTT,CSVGGGRGTEAFF
TRBV6-6,TRBD1,TRBJ1-5,-,TGTGCCGTAGGATTTGGGACAGGGGTTAATCAGCCCCAGCATTTT,CAVGFGTGVNQPQHF
TRBV6-2/TRBV6-3,-,TRBJ1-4,-,TGTGCCAGCAGTTCCGAGGAGGCAACTAATGAAAAACTGTTTTTT,CASSSEEATNEKLFF
TRBV7-8,TRBD2,TRBJ2-3,-,TGTGCCAGCGGGACTAGCGGAAGCACAGATACGCAGTATTTT,CASGTSGSTDTQYF
TRBV19,-,TRBJ1-3,-,TGTGCCAGTACCCTATACTCTGGAAACACCATATATTTT,CASTLYSGNTIYF
TRBV14,-,TRBJ2-7,-,TGTGCCAGCAGCCTATTCGGAGGGCCCTACGAGCAGTACTTC,CASSLFGGPYEQYF
TRBV6-5,TRBD1,TRBJ1-1,-,TGTGCCAGCAGTTTCGGACAGGGCTCGGGTAACACTGAAGCTTTCTTT,CASSFGQGSGNTEAFF
TRBV6-2/TRBV6-3,TRBD1,TRBJ1-6,once,TGTGCCAGCAGCCCGGTGGGACAGCGCGGACCCCTCCACTTT,CASSPVGQRGPLHF
TRBV24-1,TRBD2,TRBJ2-1,-,TGTGCCACCAGGGGAGCGGGGGGGCATGAGCAGTTCTTC,CATRGAGGHEQFF
TRBV5-1,-,TRBJ1-1,-,TGCGCCAGCAGCGCACTGGACTCGAACACTGAAGCTTTCTTT,CASSALDSNTEAFF
TRBV19,TRBD1,TRBJ2-2,-,TGTGCCAGTATGGGGGGACAGGTCCCCGGGGAGCTGTTTTTT,CASMGGQVPGELFF
TRBV5-5,TRBD1,TRBJ2-7,-,TGTGCCAGCAGCATTTGGACAGGGCAGATCGAGCAGTACTTC,CASSIWTGQIEQYF